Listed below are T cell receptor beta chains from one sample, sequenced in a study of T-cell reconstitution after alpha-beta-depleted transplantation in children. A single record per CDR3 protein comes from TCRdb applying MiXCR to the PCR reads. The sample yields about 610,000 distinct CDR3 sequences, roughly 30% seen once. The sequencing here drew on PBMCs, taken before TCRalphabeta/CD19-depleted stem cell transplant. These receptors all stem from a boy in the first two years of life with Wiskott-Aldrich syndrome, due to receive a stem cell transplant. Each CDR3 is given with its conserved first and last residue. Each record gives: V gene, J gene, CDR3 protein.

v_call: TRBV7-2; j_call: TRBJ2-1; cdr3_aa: CASSLMGPVNEQFF
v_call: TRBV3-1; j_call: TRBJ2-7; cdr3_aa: CASSQDLLTLGEQYF
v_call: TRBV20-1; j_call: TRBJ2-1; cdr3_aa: CSARGLALPYNEQFF
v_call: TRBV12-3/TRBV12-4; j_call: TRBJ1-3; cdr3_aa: CASSIQGAAGNTIYF
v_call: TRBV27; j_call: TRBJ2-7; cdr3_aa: CASRVTGTHEQYF
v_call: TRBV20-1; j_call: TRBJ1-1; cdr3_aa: CSASGPSPAEAFF
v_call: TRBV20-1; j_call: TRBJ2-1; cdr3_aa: CSARGASGSSYNEQFF
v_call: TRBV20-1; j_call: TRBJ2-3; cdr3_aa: CSARVAGGITDTQYF
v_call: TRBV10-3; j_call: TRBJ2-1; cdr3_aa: CAIQGGGHHNEQFF
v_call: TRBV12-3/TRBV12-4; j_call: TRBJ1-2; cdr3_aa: CASSPGAGGYGYTF
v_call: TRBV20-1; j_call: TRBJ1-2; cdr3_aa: CSARVGYGYTF
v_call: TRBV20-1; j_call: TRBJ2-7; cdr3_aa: CSAPMGTGDEQYF
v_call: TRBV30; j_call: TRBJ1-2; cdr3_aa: CAWSMGGTNYGYTF
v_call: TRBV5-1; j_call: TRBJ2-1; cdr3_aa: CASSFRGYEQFF
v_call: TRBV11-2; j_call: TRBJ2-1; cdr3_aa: CASSLDSTPNNEQFF
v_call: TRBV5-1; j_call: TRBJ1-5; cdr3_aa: CASSLTGEDQPQHF
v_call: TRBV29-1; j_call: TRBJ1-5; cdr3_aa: CSVKTGSNQPQHF
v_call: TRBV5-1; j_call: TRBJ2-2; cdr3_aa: CASSLVGSGTGELFF
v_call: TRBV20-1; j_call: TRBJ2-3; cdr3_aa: CSARPDRGHTDTQYF
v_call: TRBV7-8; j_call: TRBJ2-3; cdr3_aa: CASSLGAGRGTDTQYF
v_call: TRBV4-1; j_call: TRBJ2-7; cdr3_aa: CASSQGPSGGGLYEQYF
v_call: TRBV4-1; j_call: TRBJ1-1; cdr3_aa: CASSQEGGHREAFF
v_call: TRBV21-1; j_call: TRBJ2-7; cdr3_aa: CASSNRTRTEDYEQYF
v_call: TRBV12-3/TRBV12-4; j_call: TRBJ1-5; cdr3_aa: CASRGQGSNQPQHF
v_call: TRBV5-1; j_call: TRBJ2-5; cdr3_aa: CASTIGTSGQETQYF
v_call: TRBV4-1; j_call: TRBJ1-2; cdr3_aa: CASSLSNGQHYNYGYTF
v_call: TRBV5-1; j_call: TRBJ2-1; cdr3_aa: CASSFLGQAGDNEQFF
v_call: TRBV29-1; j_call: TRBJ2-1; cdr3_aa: CSVGGYPGLQGLEQFF
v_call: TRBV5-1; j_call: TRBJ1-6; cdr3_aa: CASSLWGGDSPLHF
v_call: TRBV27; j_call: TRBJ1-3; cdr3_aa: CASSRTPGQGSSGNTIYF
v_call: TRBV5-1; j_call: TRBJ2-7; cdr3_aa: CASSLGQALPYEQYF
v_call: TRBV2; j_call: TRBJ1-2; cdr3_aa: CASSKDFDYGYTF
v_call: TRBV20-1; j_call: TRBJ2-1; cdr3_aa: CSATRPGRRSEQFF
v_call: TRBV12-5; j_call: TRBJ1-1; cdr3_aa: CASGLDPRGKNTEAFF
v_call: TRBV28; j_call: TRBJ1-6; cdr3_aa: CASSLQRGSPLHF
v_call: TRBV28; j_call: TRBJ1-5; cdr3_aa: CASRTVLNQPQHF
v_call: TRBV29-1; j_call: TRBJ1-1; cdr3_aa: CSVVRRDNAEAFF
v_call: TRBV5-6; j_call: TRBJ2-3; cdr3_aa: CASRGPNADTQYF
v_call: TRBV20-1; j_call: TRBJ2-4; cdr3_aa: CSAEDEGDIQYF
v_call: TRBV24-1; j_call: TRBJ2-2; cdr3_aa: CATSDSASGSLTGELFF
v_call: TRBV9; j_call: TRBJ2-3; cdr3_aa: CASSVGVDSGDTQYF
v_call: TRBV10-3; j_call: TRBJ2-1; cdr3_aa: CAISASGTRVGDEQFF
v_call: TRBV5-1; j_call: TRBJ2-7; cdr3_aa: CASSLGPLGLANYYEQYF
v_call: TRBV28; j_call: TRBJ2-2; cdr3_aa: CASSFGQGRTGELFF
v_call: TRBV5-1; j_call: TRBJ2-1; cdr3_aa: CASSLLAGGENEQFF
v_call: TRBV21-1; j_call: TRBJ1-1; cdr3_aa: CARRAAVGHTEAFF
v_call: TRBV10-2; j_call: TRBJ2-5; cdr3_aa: CASSEPHLAGGLRGVQYF
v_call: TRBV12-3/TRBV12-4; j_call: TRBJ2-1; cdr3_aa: CASSPNSGGRSEQFF
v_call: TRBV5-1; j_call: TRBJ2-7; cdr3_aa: CASSLFGGHEQYF